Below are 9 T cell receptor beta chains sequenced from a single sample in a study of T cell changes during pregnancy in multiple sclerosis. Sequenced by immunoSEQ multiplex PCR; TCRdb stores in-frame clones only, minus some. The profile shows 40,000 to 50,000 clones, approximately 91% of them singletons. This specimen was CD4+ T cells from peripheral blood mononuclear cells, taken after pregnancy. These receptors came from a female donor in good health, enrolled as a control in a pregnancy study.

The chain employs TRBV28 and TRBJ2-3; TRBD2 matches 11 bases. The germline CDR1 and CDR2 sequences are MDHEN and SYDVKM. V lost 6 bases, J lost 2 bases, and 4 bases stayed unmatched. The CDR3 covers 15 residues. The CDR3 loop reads CASSRSGGVTDTQYF. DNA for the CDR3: TGTGCCAGCAGCCGTAGCGGGGGGGTCACAGATACGCAGTATTTT. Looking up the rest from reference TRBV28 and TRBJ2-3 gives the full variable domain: DVKVTQSSRYLVKRTGEKVFLECVQDMDHENMFWYRQDPGLGLRLIYFSYDVKMKEKGDIPEGYSVSREKKERFSLILESASTNQTSMYLCASSRSGGVTDTQYFGPGTRLTVL.

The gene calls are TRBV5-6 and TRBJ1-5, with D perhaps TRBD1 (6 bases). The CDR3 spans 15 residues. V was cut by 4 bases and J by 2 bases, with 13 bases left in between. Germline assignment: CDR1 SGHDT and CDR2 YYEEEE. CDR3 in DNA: TGTGCCAGCAGCCTCTTAGGGGGAGGCAATCAGCCCCAGCATTTT. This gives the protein CASSLLGGGNQPQHF.

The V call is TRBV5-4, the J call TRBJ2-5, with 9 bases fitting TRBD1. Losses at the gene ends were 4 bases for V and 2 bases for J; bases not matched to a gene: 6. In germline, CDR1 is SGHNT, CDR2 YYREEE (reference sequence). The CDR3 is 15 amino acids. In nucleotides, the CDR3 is TGTGCCAGCAGCCCTCAGACAGGGGGACAAGAGACCCAGTACTTC. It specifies CASSPQTGGQETQYF.

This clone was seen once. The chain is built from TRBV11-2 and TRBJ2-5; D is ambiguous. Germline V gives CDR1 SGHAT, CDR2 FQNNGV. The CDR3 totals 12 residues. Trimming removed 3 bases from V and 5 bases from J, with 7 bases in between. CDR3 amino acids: CASSFPLETQYF. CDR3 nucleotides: TGTGCCAGCAGCTTCCCCCTGGAGACCCAGTACTTC.

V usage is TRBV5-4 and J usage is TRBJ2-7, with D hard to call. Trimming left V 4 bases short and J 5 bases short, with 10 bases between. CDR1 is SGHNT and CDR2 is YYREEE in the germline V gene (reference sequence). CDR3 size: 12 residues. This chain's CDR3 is CASSLQRNEQYF. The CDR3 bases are TGTGCCAGCAGCCTACAGAGAAACGAGCAGTACTTC.

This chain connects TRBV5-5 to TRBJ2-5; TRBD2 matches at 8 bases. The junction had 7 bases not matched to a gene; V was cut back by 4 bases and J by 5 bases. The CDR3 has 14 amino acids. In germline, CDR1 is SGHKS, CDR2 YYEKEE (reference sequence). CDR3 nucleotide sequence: TGTGCCAGCAGCCCCGGGAGGGGCGACGAGACCCAGTACTTC. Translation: CASSPGRGDETQYF.

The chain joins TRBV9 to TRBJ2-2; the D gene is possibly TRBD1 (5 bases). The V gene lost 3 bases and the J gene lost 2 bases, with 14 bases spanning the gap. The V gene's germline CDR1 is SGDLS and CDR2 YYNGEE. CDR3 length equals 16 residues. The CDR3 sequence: CASSEQDRYNTGELFF. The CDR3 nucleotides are TGTGCCAGCAGCGAACAGGATAGGTATAACACCGGGGAGCTGTTTTTT.

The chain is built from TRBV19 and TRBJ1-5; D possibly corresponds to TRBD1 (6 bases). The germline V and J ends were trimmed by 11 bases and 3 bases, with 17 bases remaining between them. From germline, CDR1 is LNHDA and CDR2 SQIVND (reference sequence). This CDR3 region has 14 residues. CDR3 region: CAQRGGQNNQPQHF. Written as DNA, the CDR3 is TGTGCCCAAAGGGGGGGGCAGAACAATCAGCCCCAGCATTTT.

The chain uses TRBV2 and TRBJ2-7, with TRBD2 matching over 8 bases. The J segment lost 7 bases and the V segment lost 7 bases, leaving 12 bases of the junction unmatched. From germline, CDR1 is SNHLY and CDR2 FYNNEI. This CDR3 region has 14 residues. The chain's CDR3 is CASTSTSARWEQYF. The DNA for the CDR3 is TGTGCCAGCACGTCGACTAGCGCCAGGTGGGAGCAGTACTTC.